A selection of T cell receptor beta chains follows, all from one sample in a study of blood T cell repertoires in COVID-19. TCRdb's table, derived via immunoSEQ multiplex PCR, lists solely in-frame clones and lacks some. The table records more than 95,000 clones, around 86% of them present only once. The sequenced sample consisted of peripheral blood. The origin of the receptors is a man older than 75 with active or convalescent COVID-19. The CDR3 runs from the conserved cysteine through the conserved F or W. D genes are given only for firm matches.

D,V,J,CDR3,DNA
TRBD1,TRBV10-3,TRBJ1-1,CAISEQWDRGREAFF,TGTGCCATCAGTGAACAGTGGGACAGGGGGCGGGAAGCTTTCTTT
TRBD1,TRBV12-3/TRBV12-4,TRBJ1-1,CASRNRGRTEAFF,TGTGCCAGCAGGAACAGGGGGCGGACTGAAGCTTTCTTT
.,TRBV19,TRBJ2-7,CASSIVAGLRAYEQYF,TGTGCCAGTAGTATAGTTGCGGGGCTGAGAGCCTACGAGCAGTACTTC
.,TRBV19,TRBJ2-5,CASSTHRGNEVTQYF,TGTGCCAGTAGTACCCACCGGGGGAATGAGGTGACCCAGTACTTC
TRBD1,TRBV12-3/TRBV12-4,TRBJ1-5,CASTIDRDQPQHF,TGTGCCAGCACCATTGACAGGGACCAGCCCCAGCATTTT
TRBD1,TRBV10-3,TRBJ1-4,CAISDIGDRGDEKLFF,TGTGCCATCAGTGATATTGGGGACAGGGGGGATGAAAAACTGTTTTTT
.,TRBV5-1,TRBJ2-3,CASSFSGKPDTQYF,TGCGCCAGCAGCTTTTCGGGAAAACCAGATACGCAGTATTTT
TRBD2,TRBV10-3,TRBJ2-1,CAIKGLAGYNEQFF,TGTGCCATCAAAGGACTAGCGGGTTACAATGAGCAGTTCTTC
TRBD2,TRBV7-2,TRBJ2-7,CASSLTSGGARNEQYF,TGTGCCAGCAGCTTGACTAGCGGGGGGGCCCGGAACGAGCAGTACTTC
.,TRBV5-1,TRBJ1-1,CASSLAAQGYTEAFF,TGCGCCAGCAGCTTGGCCGCACAGGGTTACACTGAAGCTTTCTTT
.,TRBV7-2,TRBJ1-1,CASSLWERTEAFF,TGTGCCAGCAGCTTATGGGAGCGCACTGAAGCTTTCTTT
.,TRBV5-1,TRBJ1-6,CASSLVRSPLHF,TGCGCCAGCAGCTTGGTGAGGTCACCCCTCCACTTT
TRBD1,TRBV27,TRBJ1-1,CASSSRQGVGLAFF,TGTGCCAGCAGTTCGAGACAGGGAGTAGGGTTAGCTTTCTTT
.,TRBV10-3,TRBJ1-1,CAISELAGLDTEAFF,TGTGCCATCAGTGAGTTGGCGGGCCTTGACACTGAAGCTTTCTTT
TRBD2,TRBV2,TRBJ2-3,CASSEGLAGDTQYF,TGTGCCAGCAGTGAAGGACTAGCGGGGGATACGCAGTATTTT
.,TRBV6-1,TRBJ2-3,CASSEAGAAGDTQYF,TGTGCCAGCAGTGAAGCGGGGGCCGCGGGAGATACGCAGTATTTT
.,TRBV14,TRBJ2-3,CASSQVGRFGQPPDTQYF,TGTGCCAGCAGCCAAGTGGGTCGTTTTGGACAGCCCCCAGATACGCAGTATTTT
.,TRBV6-2/TRBV6-3,TRBJ1-2,CASSYPQSGSHYGYTF,TGTGCCAGCAGTTACCCGCAGTCGGGATCCCACTATGGCTACACCTTC
TRBD1,TRBV5-4,TRBJ1-3,CASSSFDRDQNTIYF,TGTGCCAGCAGCTCCTTCGACAGGGACCAAAACACCATATATTTT
TRBD1,TRBV6-2/TRBV6-3,TRBJ1-2,CASSYTRTGTGNGYTF,TGTGCCAGCAGTTACACCCGAACCGGGACAGGGAATGGCTACACCTTC
TRBD1,TRBV28,TRBJ1-1,CASSVQGVLNTEAFF,TGTGCCAGCAGCGTACAGGGGGTTTTGAACACTGAAGCTTTCTTT
TRBD2,TRBV29-1,TRBJ2-7,CSAVVRGLAGEGEQYF,TGCAGCGCAGTAGTCCGGGGACTAGCGGGAGAGGGCGAGCAGTACTTC
TRBD2,TRBV29-1,TRBJ2-1,CSVGTSSYNEQFF,TGCAGCGTTGGGACTAGCTCCTACAATGAGCAGTTCTTC